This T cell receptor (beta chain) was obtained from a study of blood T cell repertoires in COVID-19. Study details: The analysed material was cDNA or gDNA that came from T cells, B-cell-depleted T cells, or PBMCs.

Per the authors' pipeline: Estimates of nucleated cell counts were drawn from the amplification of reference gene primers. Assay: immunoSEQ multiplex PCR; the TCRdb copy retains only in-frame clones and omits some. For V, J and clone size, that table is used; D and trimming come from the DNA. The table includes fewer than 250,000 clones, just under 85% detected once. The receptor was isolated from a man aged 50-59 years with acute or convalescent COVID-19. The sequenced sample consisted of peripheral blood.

The CDR3 DNA is TGTGCCAGCAGCCAGCGGGGGACAGCCTCTGGAAACACCATATATTTT. Protein product: CASSQRGTASGNTIYF. The gene calls are TRBV9 and TRBJ1-3, with TRBD1 matching over 7 bases. This CDR3 is 16 amino acids long. Germline-derived CDR1 and CDR2 are SGDLS and YYNGEE. J was trimmed by 0 bases and V by 4 bases; bases with no gene match: 7.